The 24 T cell receptor beta chains below come from one sample, sequenced in a study of blood T cell repertoires in COVID-19. TCRdb's table, derived via immunoSEQ multiplex PCR, lists solely in-frame clones and lacks some. The table lists about 160,000 clones, roughly 88% of them singletons. The sequencing sample was made of peripheral blood. Receptors were obtained from a woman of 80 years or more with active or convalescent COVID-19.

The chain is built from TRBV4-1 and TRBJ2-4, with 10 bases identical to TRBD1. This CDR3 is built from 16 residues. The J segment lost 8 bases and the V segment lost 2 bases, leaving 9 bases of the junction unmatched. CDR1 and CDR2 from the germline V gene are MGHRA and YSYEKL. The CDR3 coding sequence is TGCGCCAGCAGCCAACCCCGGGACAGGGGAGGGGACATTCAGTACTTC. Translated: CASSQPRDRGGDIQYF.

This chain joins TRBV6-2 or TRBV6-3 and TRBJ1-1, with D maybe TRBD1 (6 bases). Germline V gene lookup returns CDR1 MNHEY and CDR2 SVGEGT. This CDR3 has 16 residues. V was pared by 0 bases and J by 8 bases, with 19 bases between. DNA for the CDR3: TGTGCCAGCAGTTACTCGGCCCCTTCAGGACAGCAAGAAGCTTTCTTT. This codes for CASSYSAPSGQQEAFF.

This clone was recorded a few times. The CDR3 protein is CAWTGRGLYNEQFF. The CDR3 region has the DNA TGTGCCTGGACCGGTCGGGGGTTGTACAATGAGCAGTTCTTC. V and J are TRBV30 and TRBJ2-1; tentatively, D is TRBD2 (6 bases). The CDR3 length is 14 residues. V was clipped by 4 bases and J by 4 bases, with 14 bases between them. The V gene's germline CDR1 is GTSNPN and CDR2 SVGIG (reference sequence).

The chain links TRBV19 to TRBJ1-1; D not resolved. Germline CDR1 LNHDA, CDR2 SQIVND (reference sequence). The CDR3 is made up of 13 amino acids. V shed 4 bases and J shed 2 bases, with 8 bases lying between them. The CDR3 sequence: CASSTTPNTEAFF. DNA of the CDR3: TGTGCCAGTAGTACAACACCCAACACTGAAGCTTTCTTT.

V usage is TRBV28 and J usage is TRBJ1-2; 7 bases are shared with TRBD1. Looked up from germline, CDR1 is MDHEN and CDR2 is SYDVKM. After removal of 5 bases from V and 4 bases from J, the junction contained 4 bases not matched to a gene. CDR3 length: 13 amino acids. The CDR3 spells CASSRQGGYGYTF. The CDR3, as DNA: TGTGCCAGCAGTCGACAGGGCGGCTATGGCTACACCTTC.

The V call is TRBV7-9, the J call TRBJ1-2; TRBD1 matches at 8 bases. Germline values: CDR1 SEHNR, CDR2 FQNEAQ (reference sequence). V was clipped by 5 bases and J by 6 bases; unmatched bases: 5. This CDR3 comprises 13 residues. The chain's CDR3 is CASSLGQDHGYTF. As DNA, the CDR3 is TGTGCCAGCAGCCTGGGACAGGATCATGGCTACACCTTC.

This rearrangement joins TRBV24-1 to TRBJ2-5; a possible D gene is TRBD1 (5 bases). The V gene lost 2 bases and the J gene lost 5 bases, with 14 bases spanning the gap. Germline V gene sequence: CDR1 KGHDR, CDR2 SFDVKD. This CDR3 is built from 15 residues. The CDR3 loop is CATSDSGQLKETQYF. The CDR3 DNA reads as TGTGCCACCAGTGATTCAGGGCAGCTGAAGGAGACCCAGTACTTC.

This clone was seen many times. The chain employs TRBV18 and TRBJ2-1, with D possibly TRBD2 on 6 matching bases. Germline values: CDR1 KGHSH, CDR2 LQKENI. CDR3 length equals 17 residues. The germline V and J ends were trimmed by 4 bases and 0 bases, with 16 bases remaining between them. The CDR3 nucleotides are TGTGCCAGCTCACGGGACTCTTACCTAAGCTCCTACAATGAGCAGTTCTTC. As protein: CASSRDSYLSSYNEQFF.

This clone was observed a few times. The gene calls are TRBV3-1 (or the pseudogene TRBV3-2) and TRBJ1-2; D ambiguous. The CDR3 length is 15 residues. CDR1 is LGHDT, CDR2 YNNKEL, per germline (reference sequence). V dropped 5 bases and J dropped 3 bases, with 16 bases sitting between them. The CDR3 DNA follows: TGTGCCAGCAGCTTAAGGAGTATGGGAGACTATGGCTACACCTTC. Translating it yields CASSLRSMGDYGYTF.

V and J are TRBV7-2 and TRBJ2-1; D perhaps matches TRBD2 (5 bases). The CDR3 extends over 13 amino acids. V shed 6 bases and J shed 5 bases, with 11 bases lying between them. Germline CDR1 SGHTA, CDR2 FQGNSA. The CDR3 region has the DNA TGTGCCAGCAGGGAGGTGGGGAACAATGAGCAGTTCTTC. Protein product: CASREVGNNEQFF.

In this sample, this clone turned up many times. The chain carries TRBV7-9 and TRBJ2-7; D gene uncertain. The germline CDR1 and CDR2 sequences are SEHNR and FQNEAQ (reference sequence). V lost 3 bases to trimming and J lost 3 bases, with 6 bases between them. CDR3 length equals 12 residues. The CDR3 here is CASSFASYEQYF. CDR3 sequence (DNA): TGTGCCAGCAGCTTTGCCAGCTACGAGCAGTACTTC.

The rearrangement links TRBV19 to TRBJ1-6; 9 nucleotides line up with TRBD1. The germline V gene has CDR1 LNHDA and CDR2 SQIVND (reference sequence). Trimming cost V 3 bases and J 0 bases; bases outside gene matches: 12. This CDR3 is built from 20 residues. The CDR3 DNA is TGTGCCAGTAGTATGAGGGGACAGGGAATCTTAAGCTCCTATAATTCACCCCTCCACTTT. Its translation: CASSMRGQGILSSYNSPLHF.

The chain has TRBV11-2 and TRBJ2-1, with 8 bases that match TRBD2. Trimming took 5 bases from V and 9 from J; bases not matched to a gene: 15. There are 16 residues in the CDR3. Germline CDR1 and CDR2: SGHAT and FQNNGV. The CDR3 reads CASSPPGAGGVGEQFF. The CDR3, as DNA: TGTGCCAGCAGCCCCCCCGGCGCGGGGGGTGTGGGTGAGCAGTTCTTC.

The rearrangement links TRBV5-1 to TRBJ1-2; maybe TRBD1 (5 bases). The V end lost 0 bases, the J end lost 0 bases, and 9 bases lay between the germline ends. Germline loops: CDR1 SGHRS, CDR2 YFSETQ. There are 15 residues in the CDR3. The CDR3 is CASSLARGSNYGYTF. CDR3 sequence (DNA): TGCGCCAGCAGCTTGGCCCGGGGGTCTAACTATGGCTACACCTTC.

This clone was seen a few times. The V and J genes are TRBV11-3 and TRBJ1-1; D not resolved. This CDR3 region has 12 residues. CDR1 and CDR2 from the germline V gene are SGHNT and YENEEA. Deletions cut 6 bases from V and 1 base from J, with 6 bases between. The chain's CDR3 is CASSQENTEAFF. Written as DNA, the CDR3 is TGTGCCAGCAGTCAGGAGAACACTGAAGCTTTCTTT.

The CDR3 protein is CASSIGDSSYEQYF. CDR3 nucleotides: TGTGCCAGTAGTATAGGGGACAGCTCCTACGAGCAGTACTTC. The gene calls are TRBV19 and TRBJ2-7; 7 bases are shared with TRBD1. V gave up 1 base and J gave up 0 bases; unmatched junction bases: 0. The germline V gene encodes CDR1 LNHDA and CDR2 SQIVND (reference sequence). The CDR3 consists of 14 residues.

The rearrangement links TRBV5-1 to TRBJ1-1; 8 positions match TRBD1. Germline V CDR1 and CDR2: SGHRS, YFSETQ. This CDR3 spans 13 amino acids. V lost 5 bases to trimming and J lost 1 base; unmatched junction nucleotides: 1. CDR3 coding DNA: TGCGCCAGCAGGACAGGGGAGAACACTGAAGCTTTCTTT. Protein: CASRTGENTEAFF.

The V call is TRBV3-1 (or the pseudogene TRBV3-2), the J call TRBJ1-5; D is undetermined. Germline V gene lookup returns CDR1 LGHDT and CDR2 YNNKEL (reference sequence). The CDR3 extends over 12 amino acids. Trimming stripped 4 bases from V and 9 bases from J, with 10 bases between. CDR3 sequence (DNA): TGTGCCAGCAGCCCAGGTGGGTGGCCCCAGCATTTT. Protein: CASSPGGWPQHF.

The J gene is TRBJ2-5, the V gene TRBV7-2; the match to TRBD2 covers 16 bases. Germline CDR1 SGHTA, CDR2 FQGNSA. With 5 bases clipped from V and 7 bases from J, the junction kept 7 bases outside the gene matches. The CDR3 totals 16 residues. The CDR3 DNA reads TGTGCCAGCAGCACCGGGACTAGCGGGGGGGCGGTGACCCAGTACTTC. Residues: CASSTGTSGGAVTQYF.

V usage is TRBV7-9 and J usage is TRBJ1-6; D unresolved. The CDR3 sequence is 13 residues long. Trimming pared 3 bases from V and 6 bases from J, leaving 6 bases between. Germline CDR1 and CDR2: SEHNR and FQNEAQ (reference sequence). CDR3 region: CASSFSVNSPLHF. Here the CDR3 DNA reads TGTGCCAGCAGCTTTTCCGTTAATTCACCCCTCCACTTT.

The J gene is TRBJ1-5, the V gene TRBV29-1; 7 nucleotides agree with TRBD1. The CDR3 has 14 residues. Germline trimming cut 6 bases from V and 6 bases from J; bases unmatched to any gene: 11. The germline V gene encodes CDR1 SQVTM and CDR2 ANQGSEA. This CDR3 is CSVSQGEASQPQHF. Here the CDR3 DNA reads TGCAGCGTCAGCCAGGGGGAGGCAAGTCAGCCCCAGCATTTT.

The gene calls are TRBV5-5 and TRBJ2-5; D gene ambiguous. Trimming took 0 bases from V and 5 from J, leaving 8 bases between them. This CDR3 has 13 amino acids. Germline V lookup: CDR1 SGHKS, CDR2 YYEKEE (reference sequence). Written as DNA, the CDR3 is TGTGCCAGCAGCTTGGGACACGCGGAGACCCAGTACTTC. Its translation: CASSLGHAETQYF.

The chain joins TRBV5-1 to TRBJ1-2, with D tentatively TRBD1 (5 bases). This CDR3 has 13 amino acids. The germline CDR1 and CDR2 sequences are SGHRS and YFSETQ. V was cut by 4 bases and J by 8 bases, with 15 bases left in between. The CDR3 loop is CASSPEGKSGYTF. The CDR3 nucleotides are TGCGCCAGCAGCCCGGAGGGGAAATCGGGCTACACCTTC.

The chain couples TRBV4-3 to TRBJ1-2; TRBD1 is a possible D gene (5 bases). The CDR3 has 14 residues. V dropped 2 bases and J dropped 7 bases, with 14 bases sitting between them. CDR1 is LGHNA, CDR2 YSLEER, per germline. The CDR3, as DNA: TGCGCCAGCAGCCAACAGGGAAACCTCCGTGGCTACACCTTC. This codes for CASSQQGNLRGYTF.